The rows below give T cell receptor beta chains drawn from one sample of a study of CD8+ T cells in alopecia areata. The table came from immunoSEQ multiplex PCR; TCRdb's copy has only in-frame clones and leaves some out. This sample has about 200,000 clones; under 80% occur once, and the top ten carry roughly 1.3%. The sequenced sample was CD4+ T cells sorted from blood, obtained between weeks 47 and 50, from a patient treated with tofacitinib. All receptors come from a human donor with alopecia areata. Each CDR3 is given with its conserved first and last residue. Fields, in order: clone size, J gene, D gene, V gene, CDR3 protein, CDR3 DNA. D genes are given only for firm matches. Part of the rows lack a size; the others show once, few, many or a class for expanded clones.

clone_size: .; j_call: TRBJ2-1; d_call: .; v_call: TRBV7-2; cdr3_aa: CASRPDSYEQFF; cdr3_nt: TGTGCCAGCAGGCCGGACAGTTATGAGCAGTTCTTC
clone_size: .; j_call: TRBJ2-6; d_call: .; v_call: TRBV19; cdr3_aa: CASSPVIGSGANVLTF; cdr3_nt: TGTGCCAGTAGTCCTGTAATAGGTTCTGGGGCCAACGTCCTGACTTTC
clone_size: .; j_call: TRBJ1-5; d_call: .; v_call: TRBV10-3; cdr3_aa: CAISEAGVGQPQHF; cdr3_nt: TGTGCCATCAGTGAGGCAGGGGTTGGTCAGCCCCAGCATTTT
clone_size: .; j_call: TRBJ2-3; d_call: .; v_call: TRBV4-3; cdr3_aa: CASSQDGHHDTQYF; cdr3_nt: TGCGCCAGCAGCCAAGATGGGCACCACGATACGCAGTATTTT
clone_size: .; j_call: TRBJ1-1; d_call: TRBD1; v_call: TRBV7-8; cdr3_aa: CASSLARGQGGTEAFF; cdr3_nt: TGTGCCAGCAGCTTAGCGAGGGGACAGGGAGGGACTGAAGCTTTCTTT
clone_size: once; j_call: TRBJ2-5; d_call: TRBD2; v_call: TRBV29-1; cdr3_aa: CSVGGGPQETQYF; cdr3_nt: TGCAGCGTTGGCGGGGGGCCCCAAGAGACCCAGTACTTC
clone_size: .; j_call: TRBJ2-1; d_call: .; v_call: TRBV7-2; cdr3_aa: CASSLRFGDEQFF; cdr3_nt: TGTGCCAGCAGCTTGCGTTTTGGCGATGAGCAGTTCTTC
clone_size: .; j_call: TRBJ2-5; d_call: .; v_call: TRBV14; cdr3_aa: CASSQDRIPQETQYF; cdr3_nt: TGTGCCAGCAGCCAAGATCGCATCCCCCAAGAGACCCAGTACTTC
clone_size: .; j_call: TRBJ1-1; d_call: .; v_call: TRBV4-3; cdr3_aa: CASSHRTGEAFF; cdr3_nt: TGCGCCAGCAGCCACCGAACAGGAGAAGCTTTCTTT
clone_size: .; j_call: TRBJ1-2; d_call: TRBD1; v_call: TRBV6-5; cdr3_aa: CASSPGQGRYTF; cdr3_nt: TGTGCCAGCAGTCCTGGACAGGGAAGATACACCTTC
clone_size: .; j_call: TRBJ1-2; d_call: .; v_call: TRBV10-3; cdr3_aa: CAINRDRNYGYTF; cdr3_nt: TGTGCCATCAACCGAGACAGAAACTATGGCTACACCTTC
clone_size: .; j_call: TRBJ2-1; d_call: TRBD1; v_call: TRBV5-1; cdr3_aa: CASILGTGDYNEQFF; cdr3_nt: TGCGCCAGCATCCTCGGGACAGGGGACTACAATGAGCAGTTCTTC
clone_size: .; j_call: TRBJ2-3; d_call: TRBD2; v_call: TRBV2; cdr3_aa: CASRLTSGGAGGLRTQYF; cdr3_nt: TGTGCCAGCAGGCTGACTAGCGGGGGGGCCGGAGGGTTGAGGACGCAGTATTTT
clone_size: .; j_call: TRBJ1-1; d_call: .; v_call: TRBV2; cdr3_aa: CASSKSGGSEAFF; cdr3_nt: TGTGCCAGCAGCAAATCGGGGGGATCTGAAGCTTTCTTT
clone_size: few; j_call: TRBJ1-1; d_call: .; v_call: TRBV29-1; cdr3_aa: CSVGGWNTEAFF; cdr3_nt: TGCAGCGTTGGCGGGTGGAACACTGAAGCTTTCTTT
clone_size: .; j_call: TRBJ2-3; d_call: .; v_call: TRBV5-1; cdr3_aa: CASVPENTDTQYF; cdr3_nt: TGCGCCAGCGTTCCAGAGAACACAGATACGCAGTATTTT
clone_size: once; j_call: TRBJ1-1; d_call: .; v_call: TRBV18; cdr3_aa: CASSPTGTQNTEAFF; cdr3_nt: TGTGCCAGCTCACCAACCGGGACACAGAACACTGAAGCTTTCTTT
clone_size: few; j_call: TRBJ1-4; d_call: .; v_call: TRBV7-7; cdr3_aa: CASSPSPGEKLFF; cdr3_nt: TGTGCCAGCAGCCCTAGCCCGGGAGAAAAACTGTTTTTT
clone_size: .; j_call: TRBJ2-1; d_call: .; v_call: TRBV9; cdr3_aa: CASSDTGLSSYNEQFF; cdr3_nt: TGTGCCAGCAGTGATACAGGGCTTAGCTCCTACAATGAGCAGTTCTTC
clone_size: .; j_call: TRBJ2-1; d_call: TRBD2; v_call: TRBV27; cdr3_aa: CASSAKAGGRGEQFF; cdr3_nt: TGTGCCAGCAGTGCCAAGGCGGGGGGCCGTGGTGAGCAGTTCTTC
clone_size: .; j_call: TRBJ1-2; d_call: TRBD1; v_call: TRBV30; cdr3_aa: CAWSEGTGVNYGYTF; cdr3_nt: TGTGCCTGGAGCGAAGGGACAGGGGTTAACTATGGCTACACCTTC
clone_size: .; j_call: TRBJ1-6; d_call: .; v_call: TRBV10-3; cdr3_aa: CAISEDTGPAPLHF; cdr3_nt: TGTGCCATCAGTGAGGACACAGGGCCGGCACCCCTCCACTTT
clone_size: .; j_call: TRBJ2-7; d_call: .; v_call: TRBV27; cdr3_aa: CASSLYEQYF; cdr3_nt: TGTGCCAGCAGTCTCTACGAGCAGTACTTC
clone_size: few; j_call: TRBJ1-6; d_call: .; v_call: TRBV27; cdr3_aa: CASRNSPLHF; cdr3_nt: TGTGCCAGCAGGAATTCACCCCTCCACTTT
clone_size: .; j_call: TRBJ2-3; d_call: .; v_call: TRBV5-1; cdr3_aa: CASSTQNDFGTDTQYF; cdr3_nt: TGCGCCAGCAGCACTCAAAACGACTTCGGCACAGATACGCAGTATTTT
clone_size: .; j_call: TRBJ2-4; d_call: .; v_call: TRBV30; cdr3_aa: CAWSEGMINIQYF; cdr3_nt: TGTGCCTGGAGCGAGGGGATGATAAACATTCAGTACTTC
clone_size: .; j_call: TRBJ1-1; d_call: .; v_call: TRBV27; cdr3_aa: CASSPTGNFNTEAFF; cdr3_nt: TGTGCCAGCAGTCCCACAGGGAATTTCAACACTGAAGCTTTCTTT
clone_size: few; j_call: TRBJ2-1; d_call: .; v_call: TRBV30; cdr3_aa: CAWRPGVNEQFF; cdr3_nt: TGTGCCTGGAGGCCCGGCGTCAATGAACAGTTCTTC